Listed below are T cell receptor beta chains from one sample, sequenced in a study of T cells in tuberculosis. The table came from immunoSEQ multiplex PCR; TCRdb's copy has only in-frame clones and leaves some out. Found here are some 47,000 clones, nearly 95% of them singletons; the top ten hold around 7.5%. Sample: PBMCs. The source is a donor aged 10 to 29 with latent tuberculosis or without tuberculosis infection. Both conserved end residues are part of each CDR3. A D gene is named only where the DNA matches it firmly. A clone size is listed for some rows: how often the clone was seen (once, few, many), or a class if it is expanded.

TRBJ1-5 | TRBV30 | NA | NA | TGTGCCTGGAGTGGAGATAGCAATCAGCCCCAGCATTTT | CAWSGDSNQPQHF
TRBJ2-7 | TRBV30 | TRBD2 | once | TGTGCCTTCGGCGGGGGGTTCACCTACGAGCAGTACTTC | CAFGGGFTYEQYF
TRBJ1-1 | TRBV7-9 | NA | NA | TGTGCCAGCAGCTTAACTAAAACTGAAGCTTTCTTT | CASSLTKTEAFF
TRBJ2-7 | TRBV25-1 | NA | NA | TGTGCCAGCAGTGAGATCGAGCTCTCCTACGAGCAGTACTTC | CASSEIELSYEQYF
TRBJ1-5 | TRBV4-1 | NA | NA | TGCGCCAGCAGCCAAGATTGGCCAGGGGATCAGCCCCAGCATTTT | CASSQDWPGDQPQHF
TRBJ1-2 | TRBV7-6 | NA | NA | TGTGCCAGCAGCTTTGGCGGACAGTATGGCTACACCTTC | CASSFGGQYGYTF
TRBJ2-6 | TRBV7-3 | NA | NA | TGTGCCAGCAGCCTGACAGGTTCCTCTGGGGCCAACGTCCTGACTTTC | CASSLTGSSGANVLTF
TRBJ2-3 | TRBV19 | TRBD2 | NA | TGTGCCAGTAGTATAATAGTAGCGGGGGATACGCAGTATTTT | CASSIIVAGDTQYF
TRBJ2-3 | TRBV11-3 | TRBD2 | NA | TGTGCCAGCAGCCCAAGGACTAGCGGGGCCACAGATACGCAGTATTTT | CASSPRTSGATDTQYF
TRBJ1-2 | TRBV6-5 | TRBD1 | NA | TGTGCCAGCAGTTCAAGTACAGGGGGCAATGGCTACACCTTC | CASSSSTGGNGYTF
TRBJ2-1 | TRBV11-2 | TRBD2 | NA | TGTGCCAGCAGCGCCGGGACTAGCCGTAATGAGCAGTTCTTC | CASSAGTSRNEQFF
TRBJ2-7 | TRBV28 | NA | NA | TGTGCCAGCAGTTCCCGGTCCTCCTACGAGCAGTACTTC | CASSSRSSYEQYF
TRBJ1-3 | TRBV7-9 | NA | NA | TGTGCCAGCAGCTTAGTGCGTGGTGGAAACACCATATATTTT | CASSLVRGGNTIYF
TRBJ2-7 | TRBV21-1 | NA | NA | TGTGCCAGCAGCCTTTCGGACAGGGGGCTAGGTAGCGAGCAGTACTTC | CASSLSDRGLGSEQYF
TRBJ1-2 | TRBV18 | TRBD1 | NA | TGTGCCAGCTCACCATTAGCGGGACAGGGGGAAAAAGGCTATGGCTACACCTTC | CASSPLAGQGEKGYGYTF
TRBJ2-7 | TRBV11-2 | TRBD1 | NA | TGTGCCAGCAGCCGTAGGAGGCAGGGGGACGAGCAGTACTTC | CASSRRRQGDEQYF
TRBJ1-2 | TRBV2 | NA | NA | TGTGCCAGCGGTGTGCTCCAGGACAGTAGATATGGCTACACCTTC | CASGVLQDSRYGYTF
TRBJ2-5 | TRBV2 | NA | NA | TGTGCCAGCAGCGAAGAGACCCAGTACTTC | CASSEETQYF
TRBJ1-4 | TRBV19 | TRBD1 | NA | TGTGCCACGGCTGACGGAAAAAGGACAGGAAATGAAAAACTGTTTTTT | CATADGKRTGNEKLFF
TRBJ2-7 | TRBV29-1 | NA | NA | TGCAGCGCCCCCAAGAACAGGGATCCGGCATACGAGCAGTACTTC | CSAPKNRDPAYEQYF
TRBJ2-3 | TRBV5-1 | TRBD2 | NA | TGCGCCAGCTCGCTAGCGGGACCTAGCACAGATACGCAGTATTTT | CASSLAGPSTDTQYF
TRBJ2-3 | TRBV10-3 | NA | NA | TGTGCCATCAGTGAGGGCATCCGAACCCACACAGATACGCAGTATTTT | CAISEGIRTHTDTQYF
TRBJ2-7 | TRBV27 | NA | NA | TGTGCCAGCAGTTCCTGGGACACTTCCTACGAGCAGTACTTC | CASSSWDTSYEQYF
TRBJ2-7 | TRBV11-2 | NA | NA | TGTGCCAGCAGCACGACAGGATCCTACGAGCAGTACTTC | CASSTTGSYEQYF
TRBJ1-4 | TRBV11-2 | TRBD1 | once | TGTGCCAGCAGCCCCACCAGGACAGGGCGTGCAACTAATGAAAAACTGTTTTTT | CASSPTRTGRATNEKLFF
TRBJ1-5 | TRBV12-5 | NA | NA | TGTGCTAGTGGTTACTATCAGCCCCAGCATTTT | CASGYYQPQHF
TRBJ1-6 | TRBV27 | TRBD1 | NA | TGTGCCAGCAGTTTATCCACAGGGGGCAATTCACCCCTCCACTTT | CASSLSTGGNSPLHF
TRBJ1-1 | TRBV27 | NA | once | TGTGCCAGCAGTTTAAGAGAACCGAACACTGAAGCTTTCTTT | CASSLREPNTEAFF
TRBJ1-6 | TRBV4-1 | TRBD1 | few | TGCGCCAGCAGCCAAGCTCGACAGGGGGCTGATTCACCCCTCCACTTT | CASSQARQGADSPLHF
TRBJ2-5 | TRBV29-1 | TRBD1 | once | TGCAGCGTTGACAGGGGGCGCGGGGAGACCCAGTACTTC | CSVDRGRGETQYF
TRBJ1-4 | TRBV30 | TRBD1 | once | TGTGCCTGGACACAAGGGGGCTCAAGGGGAGCAACTAATGAAAAACTGTTTTTT | CAWTQGGSRGATNEKLFF
TRBJ2-7 | TRBV11-2 | NA | NA | TGTGCCAGCAGCCTAATGAGGGGGGACAGAAGCTCCTACGAGCAGTACTTC | CASSLMRGDRSSYEQYF
TRBJ1-1 | TRBV27 | NA | NA | TGTGCCAGCAGAGTGGGGGGATGGAACACTGAAGCTTTCTTT | CASRVGGWNTEAFF
TRBJ1-5 | TRBV6-1 | NA | once | TGTGCCAGCAGTTTGGGCCCGGCGAGCAATCAGCCCCAGCATTTT | CASSLGPASNQPQHF
TRBJ2-1 | TRBV6-6 | TRBD1 | NA | TGTGCCAGCAGATACTGGACAGGGGGCAACTACAATGAGCAGTTCTTC | CASRYWTGGNYNEQFF
TRBJ2-1 | TRBV30 | NA | NA | TGTGCCTGGAGTGCGAGTCCCTATCATTTTTTCTTC | CAWSASPYHFFF
TRBJ1-6 | TRBV30 | NA | NA | TGTGCCGCGACATTGGGCCCATTGGGCTCACCCCTCCACTTT | CAATLGPLGSPLHF
TRBJ1-2 | TRBV30 | TRBD1 | NA | TGTGCCTGGAGTACTAGACAGGGGGACTATGGCTACACCTTC | CAWSTRQGDYGYTF
TRBJ1-1 | TRBV6-5 | NA | NA | TGTGCCAGCACCCCCGCGGGGCCGAACACTGAAGCTTTCTTT | CASTPAGPNTEAFF
TRBJ1-4 | TRBV6-1 | NA | NA | TGTGCCAGCAGTGCATTAAGGGCCGGGGGAGGTGAAAAACTGTTTTTT | CASSALRAGGGEKLFF
TRBJ1-1 | TRBV6-5 | NA | NA | TGTGCCAGCAGTTCCCTTCAGGGCACTGAAGCTTTCTTT | CASSSLQGTEAFF
TRBJ1-2 | TRBV9 | TRBD1 | NA | TGTGCCAGCAGCGTAGACCCAGGACAGGGGGCATGGTATGGCTACACCTTC | CASSVDPGQGAWYGYTF
TRBJ2-2 | TRBV10-2 | TRBD1 | NA | TGCGCCAGTACAGGGACAGGGGGCGCGTGGCTGTTTTTT | CASTGTGGAWLFF
TRBJ2-3 | TRBV19 | NA | NA | TGTGCCAGTAGTATCGGACACAACTGGGGAGATACGCAGTATTTT | CASSIGHNWGDTQYF
TRBJ2-2 | TRBV11-2 | TRBD1 | NA | TGTGCCAGCAGCCAGGACAGGTTCGCGAACACCGGGGAGCTGTTTTTT | CASSQDRFANTGELFF